The 20 T cell receptor beta chains in this list originate from one sample, sequenced in a study of shared clonotypes between healthy human individuals. This table comes from immunoSEQ multiplex PCR, and its TCRdb copy is limited to in-frame clones, with some not included. This table has fewer than 2.5 million clones, roughly 93% appearing once. Sequencing was performed on naive CD4+ T cells from PBMCs. Described subset: CD45RA+ positively selected. Receptor source: a man between 18 and 29 years old in good health. Some clones in this sample may be carry-over from other donors' samples.

V is TRBV7-9 and J is TRBJ2-3; possibly TRBD1 for D (6 bases). CDR1 and CDR2 from the germline V gene are SEHNR and FQNEAQ (reference sequence). The CDR3 extends over 16 amino acids. V lost 4 bases to trimming and J lost 1 base, with 15 bases between them. The CDR3 loop is CASSSIQGKGTDTQYF. The CDR3 bases are TGTGCCAGCAGCTCAATACAGGGCAAAGGCACAGATACGCAGTATTTT.

The chain is built from TRBV30 and TRBJ1-5, with unresolved D. The germline V gene encodes CDR1 GTSNPN and CDR2 SVGIG (reference sequence). Trimming removed 4 bases from V and 2 bases from J, with 12 bases in between. This CDR3 has 14 residues. The CDR3 DNA follows: TGTGCCTGGATCTCAACGGCTGGCAATCAGCCCCAGCATTTT. Its protein is CAWISTAGNQPQHF.

Turning to this clone: The same CDR3 arises from other DNA sequences in this sample as well. The chain carries TRBV5-6 and TRBJ2-7; TRBD1 aligns across 7 bases. Germline loops: CDR1 SGHDT, CDR2 YYEEEE. Unmatched junction bases numbered 4, after V lost 4 bases and J lost 0 bases. This CDR3 comprises 14 residues. In DNA, the CDR3 is TGTGCCAGCAGCCGGGACAGAGCCTCCTACGAGCAGTACTTC. Translated, it gives CASSRDRASYEQYF.

The CDR3, as DNA: TGTGCCAGCAGCTTAGCTGGGGGGCACGGGGAGCTGTTTTTT. Residues: CASSLAGGHGELFF. The gene calls are TRBV7-9 and TRBJ2-2, with D perhaps TRBD1 or TRBD2 (6 bases each). Germline CDR1 and CDR2: SEHNR and FQNEAQ (reference sequence). V was cut by 0 bases and J by 7 bases, with 9 bases left in between. The CDR3 has 14 residues. Filled out from reference TRBV7-9 and TRBJ2-2, the complete variable domain reads DTGVSQNPRHKITKRGQNVTFRCDPISEHNRLYWYRQTLGQGPEFLTYFQNEAQLEKSRLLSDRFSAERPKGSFSTLEIQRTEQGDSAMYLCASSLAGGHGELFFGEGSRLTVL.

This sequence joins TRBV2 and TRBJ1-3; weak D call: TRBD1 (6 bases). V lost 6 bases and J lost 3, with 9 bases in between. Germline assignment: CDR1 SNHLY and CDR2 FYNNEI. The CDR3 is 13 amino acids. The CDR3 sequence is CASRMDSGNTIYF. The CDR3, as DNA: TGTGCCAGCAGGATGGACAGTGGAAACACCATATATTTT.

This clone showed up just once. V gene TRBV30 combines with J gene TRBJ2-5; 8 nucleotides align to TRBD1. After removal of 1 base from V and 4 bases from J, the junction contained 8 bases not matched to a gene. Germline lookup yields CDR1 GTSNPN and CDR2 SVGIG (reference sequence). CDR3 length: 15 residues. The CDR3 protein is CAWSDTGGSRETQYF. CDR3 bases: TGTGCCTGGAGTGATACAGGGGGTTCGCGAGAGACCCAGTACTTC.

The chain couples TRBV7-9 to TRBJ2-3, with D perhaps TRBD2 (5 bases). CDR1 is SEHNR and CDR2 is FQNEAQ in the germline V gene (reference sequence). Trimming took off 2 bases at V and 8 bases at J, with 23 bases between the two ends. CDR3 size: 17 residues. The CDR3 protein is CASSLTNGPMTNGTQYF. CDR3 nucleotide sequence: TGTGCCAGCAGCTTAACAAACGGTCCCATGACTAACGGTACGCAGTATTTT.

This clone was picked up one time. The chain joins TRBV7-9 to TRBJ2-1; no definite D call. The CDR3 is made up of 15 amino acids. Per the germline V gene, CDR1 is SEHNR and CDR2 is FQNEAQ (reference sequence). V shed 2 bases and J shed 0 bases, with 8 bases lying between them. CDR3 sequence: CASSLSIISYNEQFF. CDR3 DNA: TGTGCCAGCAGCTTATCGATAATCTCCTACAATGAGCAGTTCTTC.

V gene TRBV20-1 combines with J gene TRBJ1-1, with 7 bases aligning to TRBD1. Germline trimming cut 1 base from V and 9 bases from J; bases unmatched to any gene: 2. This CDR3 is built from 11 residues. Germline CDR1 reads DFQATT; CDR2 reads SNEGSKA (reference sequence). For the CDR3, the DNA is TGCAGTGCTAGAGTACAGGGGAAAGCTTTCTTT. It codes for CSARVQGKAFF.

The rearrangement joins TRBV27 to TRBJ2-3, with 9 bases fitting TRBD1. The CDR3 is made up of 17 amino acids. The germline V gene encodes CDR1 MNHEY and CDR2 SMNVEV (reference sequence). V shed 2 bases and J 11 bases; nucleotides not matched to a gene: 17. The CDR3, as DNA: TGTGCCAGCAGTTTAGGTACAGGGGGCGGTTCCCCTAGCGGGCAGTATTTT. This sequence encodes CASSLGTGGGSPSGQYF.

The chain carries TRBV19 and TRBJ2-7; D uncertain. This CDR3 has 12 amino acids. The V end was cut by 7 bases, the J end by 3 bases, with 10 bases between. Germline CDR1 is LNHDA and CDR2 is SQIVND (reference sequence). CDR3 coding DNA: TGTGCCAGTACCGACGGGCACTACGAGCAGTACTTC. Translation: CASTDGHYEQYF.

V and J are TRBV4-1 and TRBJ1-6, with 8 bases identical to TRBD1. The germline V gene has CDR1 MGHRA and CDR2 YSYEKL. The CDR3 contains 14 residues. Germline trimming cut 7 bases from V and 8 bases from J; bases unmatched to any gene: 7. The CDR3 nucleotides read TGCGCCAGCACCTCGACAGGGGATTATTCACCCCTCCACTTT. Protein: CASTSTGDYSPLHF.

The chain uses TRBV5-5 and TRBJ2-4, with D unclear. The CDR3 runs 12 residues. Per the germline V gene, CDR1 is SGHKS and CDR2 is YYEKEE (reference sequence). V lost 3 bases to trimming and J lost 13 bases, with 14 bases between them. The DNA for the CDR3 is TGTGCCAGCAGCTCCACACTCTTGGTACAGTACTTC. Encoded protein: CASSSTLLVQYF.

The chain employs TRBV10-1 and TRBJ2-7; possible D gene TRBD1, 6 bases. CDR3 length equals 14 residues. The germline V gene has CDR1 WNHNN and CDR2 SYGVQD (reference sequence). Trimming removed 3 bases at V and 2 bases at J, with 11 bases between. Here the CDR3 DNA reads TGCGCCAGCAGTGACCGCAGGGGCCCCTACGAGCAGTACTTC. It codes for CASSDRRGPYEQYF.

The chain couples TRBV6-5 to TRBJ2-3, with 8 bases aligning to TRBD2. V lost 2 bases, J lost 4 bases, and 5 bases stayed unmatched. Germline lookup yields CDR1 MNHEY and CDR2 SVGAGI. The CDR3 spans 15 residues. The chain's CDR3 is CASSYRPSGPDTQYF. CDR3 sequence (DNA): TGTGCCAGCAGTTACAGGCCTAGCGGGCCAGATACGCAGTATTTT.

V usage is TRBV30 and J usage is TRBJ1-4, with a weak D call TRBD1 (6 bases). The V gene lost 3 bases and the J gene lost 8 bases, with 10 bases spanning the gap. The CDR3 loop spans 12 amino acids. The germline CDR1 and CDR2 sequences are GTSNPN and SVGIG (reference sequence). The CDR3: CAWRGGGEKLFF. The DNA for the CDR3 is TGTGCCTGGAGAGGGGGTGGGGAAAAACTGTTTTTT. The full variable domain, with the rest looked up from reference TRBV30 and TRBJ1-4, is SQTIHQWPATLVQPVGSPLSLECTVEGTSNPNLYWYRQAAGRGLQLLFYSVGIGQISSEVPQNLSASRPQDRQFILSSKKLLLSDSGFYLCAWRGGGEKLFFGSGTQLSVL.

The V and J genes are TRBV5-1 and TRBJ2-2; maybe TRBD2 (5 bases). Trimming shortened V by 7 bases and J by 4 bases, and 14 bases separated the two germline ends. Germline CDR1 SGHRS, CDR2 YFSETQ. The CDR3 is 14 amino acids. CDR3 sequence (DNA): TGCGCCAGCGGGAGAGGGAGCAGCACCGGGGAGCTGTTTTTT. As protein: CASGRGSSTGELFF.

This clone showed up just once. The chain employs TRBV18 and TRBJ2-5; the match to TRBD2 covers 13 bases. The trim removed 2 bases at V and 4 bases at J, leaving 4 bases unmatched. The CDR3 has 16 amino acids. The germline V gene encodes CDR1 KGHSH and CDR2 LQKENI. This CDR3 is CASSPRTSGRGETQYF. CDR3 DNA: TGTGCCAGCTCACCAAGGACTAGCGGGAGAGGAGAGACCCAGTACTTC.

The chain combines TRBV30 with TRBJ1-1; D gene unclear. With 3 bases removed from V and 1 base from J, the gap between germline ends came to 6 bases. This CDR3 spans 12 amino acids. Germline CDR1 is GTSNPN and CDR2 is SVGIG (reference sequence). CDR3 protein: CAWRSWNTEAFF. The DNA for the CDR3 is TGTGCCTGGAGGTCTTGGAACACTGAAGCTTTCTTT.

The chain combines TRBV19 with TRBJ1-1; the D gene is possibly TRBD1 (6 bases). CDR3 size: 13 residues. Germline V gene lookup returns CDR1 LNHDA and CDR2 SQIVND (reference sequence). V was cut by 9 bases and J by 0 bases, with 11 bases left in between. In DNA form, the CDR3 reads TGTGCCAGCAAACAGGGTATGAACACTGAAGCTTTCTTT. Protein sequence: CASKQGMNTEAFF.